The clone carrying this T cell receptor beta chain was recorded only once. Its target is not known. Time point in this sample: week 35, safety follow-up. Every single dose of the vaccine, 300 ug of mutant IDH1 20-mer peptide, came with topical imiquimod. Each patient was administered eight vaccinations, scheduled in weeks 1, 3, 5, 7, 11, 15, 19 and 23. These data belong to a study of a mutant IDH1 vaccine in newly diagnosed glioma. Study information: Radiotherapy alone preceded vaccination by 4-6 weeks; alternatively, vaccination started with temozolomide cycles. Patients' prior therapy spanned radiotherapy, temozolomide, or both; most underwent both.

The repertoire was sequenced with immunoSEQ multiplex PCR; TCRdb's copy has only in-frame clones and lacks some. The top ten clones hold over 4% of a sample with about 54,000 clones, about 85% of them seen once. This specimen was PBMCs, taken from a glioma patient whose treatment included an IDH1 peptide vaccine. This receptor was identified in a woman aged 18-29 years with glioma.

As DNA, the CDR3 is TGTGCCAGCTCAGAAGTATTCCCCGGGTTGAATGCGCCCCAAGGAAACACCATATATTTT. Its protein product is CASSEVFPGLNAPQGNTIYF. The V and J genes are TRBV18 and TRBJ1-3, with D unresolved. CDR1 is KGHSH and CDR2 is LQKENI in the germline V gene. This CDR3 comprises 20 residues. With 5 bases removed from V and 4 bases from J, the gap between germline ends came to 30 bases.